This entry lists 9 T cell receptor beta chains sequenced from one sample in a study of T cell repertoires in cytomegalovirus infection. TCRdb ran MiXCR on the reads and lists one entry per CDR3 protein. The data show 250,000 to 300,000 distinct CDR3 sequences, about 23% seen once. The material sequenced was PBMCs. The receptors were gathered from a human donor in good health (CMV status not recorded). Some clones in this sample may be carry-over from other donors' samples.

At least ten counts were recorded for this clonotype. The chain links TRBV7-2 to TRBJ1-2, with a possible D match to TRBD1 (5 bases). V was clipped by 2 bases and J by 2 bases, with 15 bases between them. Germline V gives CDR1 SGHTA, CDR2 FQGNSA. This CDR3 is built from 16 residues. The CDR3 spells CASSLYQGTNNYGYTF. The CDR3 DNA reads as TGTGCCAGCAGCTTATATCAGGGAACAAACAACTATGGCTACACCTTC.

The chain carries TRBV5-1 and TRBJ2-1; D perhaps matches TRBD2 (6 bases). CDR1 is SGHRS, CDR2 YFSETQ, per germline. This CDR3 spans 17 amino acids. V lost 7 bases and J 7 bases, leaving 27 bases between the germline ends. The CDR3 DNA follows: TGCGCCAGCTCCTCCGGGACCACACGAGGAGGGTGGAATGAGCAGTTCTTC. It codes for CASSSGTTRGGWNEQFF.

This chain uses TRBV7-2 with TRBJ2-5; 7 nucleotides line up with TRBD2. J lost 5 bases, V lost 9 bases, and 9 bases had no gene match. CDR1 and CDR2 (germline): SGHTA, FQGNSA. This CDR3 comprises 13 residues. CDR3 loop: CASLAVLRETQYF. The CDR3 region has the DNA TGTGCCAGTCTAGCGGTCCTCCGGGAGACCCAGTACTTC.

This clonotype was observed at least ten times. The junction departs from the called germline gene at one end, perhaps through a read error. The genes are TRBV7-9 and TRBJ1-1; no clear D gene. Germline V gene sequence: CDR1 SEHNR, CDR2 FQNEAQ (reference sequence). The CDR3 loop spans 15 amino acids. The DNA for the CDR3 is TGTGCCAGCAGCCCCCAAGGGCGGAACAACAATGAAGCTTTCTTT. Its translation is CASSPQGRNNNEAFF.

There are a few counts of this clonotype. V and J are TRBV6-1 and TRBJ1-5; D remains ambiguous. The CDR3 is 13 amino acids. Germline loops: CDR1 MNHNS, CDR2 SASEGT. Deletions cut 6 bases from V and 3 bases from J, with 9 bases between. The CDR3 spells CASSGESNQPQHF. Written as DNA, the CDR3 is TGTGCCAGCAGCGGGGAATCCAATCAGCCCCAGCATTTT.

The CDR3 loop reads CSARIDRDVQPQHF. For the CDR3, the DNA is TGCAGTGCTAGAATTGACAGGGACGTTCAGCCCCAGCATTTT. V usage is TRBV20-1 and J usage is TRBJ1-5, with 7 positions matching TRBD1. CDR3 length equals 14 residues. J gave up 6 bases and V 2 bases, and 7 bases lay outside the gene matches. Germline V gene lookup returns CDR1 DFQATT and CDR2 SNEGSKA (reference sequence).

The rearrangement uses TRBV7-9 and TRBJ2-1; 7 bases align to TRBD2. V was pared by 5 bases and J by 7 bases, with 11 bases of the junction left unmatched. Germline V lookup: CDR1 SEHNR, CDR2 FQNEAQ (reference sequence). The CDR3 runs 15 residues. This CDR3 is CASSRDGGSGNEQFF. The DNA of the CDR3 is TGTGCCAGCAGCCGTGACGGCGGGAGTGGGAATGAGCAGTTCTTC.

The count of this clonotype is one. The J gene is TRBJ1-3, the V gene TRBV7-8, with no clear D. With 1 base removed from V and 0 bases from J, the gap between germline ends came to 13 bases. The CDR3 runs 17 residues. Germline V gene sequence: CDR1 SGHVS, CDR2 FQNEAQ. CDR3 sequence (DNA): TGTGCCAGCAGCTTAGTTCGAAGATCTGTCTCTGGAAACACCATATATTTT. Residues: CASSLVRRSVSGNTIYF.

Only a few counts were recorded for this clonotype. The J gene is TRBJ1-1, the V gene TRBV28; 11 bases fit TRBD1. The ends lost 5 bases at V and 10 bases at J; junction bases unmatched: 9. This CDR3 has 14 amino acids. CDR1 and CDR2 (germline): MDHEN, SYDVKM. The CDR3 coding sequence is TGTGCCAGCAGTATCCCGGGACAGGGGGTCGTAGCTTTCTTT. Protein sequence: CASSIPGQGVVAFF.